This entry is about one T cell receptor beta chain. No cognate antigen has been identified for it. A junction end diverges from the germline sequence, so it may reflect a read error. The trial excluded patients who had a history of autoimmune disease or were on systemic immunosuppression. Peripheral blood for TCR sequencing was collected from all dose cohorts at baseline, on cycle 4 day 1, and on cycle 7 day 1. The samples were taken from a phase I, first-in-human, multicenter, open-label dose-escalation trial of ivuxolimab. Adults with locally advanced or metastatic melanoma, renal cell, hepatocellular, or head and neck squamous cell carcinoma were enrolled in the trial. Before TCR sequencing, CD4+ T cells and CD8+ T cells were sorted from peripheral blood as separate populations. Genomic DNA was extracted from sorted cells for sequencing of the TCRbeta CDR3 region. TCRbeta CDR3 regions were sequenced using the immunoSEQ Assay. TCRdb limited this immuneACCESS table to in-frame rearrangements with V and J called. A share of clones is missing; checked studies link under half to unresolved V genes, and the rest is unexplained. The sample records 70,000 to 95,000 clones, 90% of which are singletons. About 0.3% of the sample lies in the top ten.

This entry comes from a study of OX40 agonist ivuxolimab in advanced cancers. As for the study more broadly: The costimulatory receptor OX40 (CD134) was targeted by ivuxolimab, a fully human IgG2 agonistic monoclonal antibody. Intravenous ivuxolimab was administered to patients every 2 weeks at six dose levels: 0.01, 0.1, 0.3, 1.5, 3 and 10 mg/kg. Of the approximately 54 patients in dose escalation, about 19 had hepatocellular carcinoma, about 15 had melanoma, 9 had renal cell carcinoma and 9 had head and neck cancer. The dose-escalation cohort was 82.7% male with a mean age of about 58 years, ranging from about 23 to 85. Prior anti-PD-1, anti-PD-L1 or anti-CTLA-4 therapy was permitted, and checkpoint inhibitors had been received by less than 45% of dose-escalation patients. Partial responses occurred in three dose-escalation patients: two with cutaneous melanoma and one with hepatocellular carcinoma. The point of sequencing TCRbeta in the periphery was to test whether ivuxolimab changed TCR sequence diversity and drove clonal T-cell expansion. The paper covers the monotherapy dose-escalation part of the phase I ivuxolimab trial, which included N ≈ 57 patients. Summary of the overall study and its limitations: Clonal expansion of both CD4+ and CD8+ blood T cells was observed from baseline to week 6 at doses 0.1 to 3.0 mg/kg. The antigen specificity of the peripheral T cells that underwent clonal expansion was not determined. In the 0.1-3.0 mg/kg groups, partial responders had among the lowest normalized peripheral clonal expansion, particularly in CD8+ T cells. After ivuxolimab, more expanded clones were found on average in CD8+ T cells than in CD4+ T cells. Low levels of normalized T-cell clonal expansion were also shown by some nonresponding patients.

This material consisted of CD4+ or CD8+ T cells sorted from blood, taken in a trial of the OX40 agonist ivuxolimab. The receptor's source is an adult with an advanced solid tumor such as melanoma, head and neck, liver or kidney cancer.

The DNA reads as follows: TGTGCTAGCAGCACAGGGGGCCCCCGCGAGACCCAGTACTTC. It translates as CASSTGGPRETQYF. The chain links TRBV7-7 with TRBJ2-5; 9 bases in the middle match TRBD1. From the cysteine up to the phenylalanine, the CDR3 has a length of 14 residues. Only the CDR3 portion is preserved as DNA: 42 bases, with reading frame beginning at the first base. The germline V gene (reference sequence) sets CDR1 to SSHAT and CDR2 to FNYEAQ.